The present TCR beta chain was sequenced within a study of T cells in Graves' hyperthyroidism and ophthalmopathy. Study outcomes and limitations: Among thyroid clonotypes expanded above 0.001, most also appeared in blood.

Orbital computed tomography, thyroid ultrasound, serum thyroxine and TRAb, and clinical symptoms together informed the diagnoses. Concerning this clonotype: Its target is unknown.

TCR beta CDR3 region amplification was performed from RNA transcripts. First-round RT-PCR with HTBI primers amplified the TCR CDR3 region. A single record per CDR3 protein comes from TCRdb applying MiXCR to the multiplex PCR reads. Of 300,000 to 450,000 distinct CDR3 sequences detected, roughly 25% appear once; the ten largest clones hold around 67%. This TCR was sampled from a middle-aged man with Graves' hyperthyroidism. The sequencing sample was made of blood.

The CDR3 loop reads CASSSQRRGDQTYEQYF. The DNA of the CDR3 is TGTGCCAGCAGTTCTCAAAGGCGGGGGGACCAAACCTACGAGCAGTACTTC. This chain joins TRBV2 and TRBJ2-7, with 8 bases aligning to TRBD2. CDR1 and CDR2 (germline): SNHLY, FYNNEI. The CDR3 is 17 amino acids. V lost 5 bases to trimming and J lost 2 bases; unmatched junction nucleotides: 14.